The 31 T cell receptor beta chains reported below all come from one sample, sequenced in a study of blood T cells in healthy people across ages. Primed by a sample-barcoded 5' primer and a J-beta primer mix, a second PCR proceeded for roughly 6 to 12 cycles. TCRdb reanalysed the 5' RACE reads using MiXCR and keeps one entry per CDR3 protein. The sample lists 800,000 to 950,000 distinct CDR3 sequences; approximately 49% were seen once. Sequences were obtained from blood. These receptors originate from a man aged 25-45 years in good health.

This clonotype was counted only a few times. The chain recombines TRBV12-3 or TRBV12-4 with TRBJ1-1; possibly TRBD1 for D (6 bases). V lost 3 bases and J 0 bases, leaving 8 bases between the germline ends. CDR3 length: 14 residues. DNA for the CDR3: TGTGCCAGCAGTTTCAGGGGCGTGAACACTGAAGCTTTCTTT. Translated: CASSFRGVNTEAFF.

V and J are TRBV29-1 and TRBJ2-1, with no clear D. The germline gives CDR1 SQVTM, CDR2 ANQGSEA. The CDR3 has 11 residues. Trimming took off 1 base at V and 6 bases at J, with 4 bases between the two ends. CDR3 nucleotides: TGCAGCGTTGAAGTCCTCAATGAGCAGTTCTTC. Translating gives CSVEVLNEQFF.

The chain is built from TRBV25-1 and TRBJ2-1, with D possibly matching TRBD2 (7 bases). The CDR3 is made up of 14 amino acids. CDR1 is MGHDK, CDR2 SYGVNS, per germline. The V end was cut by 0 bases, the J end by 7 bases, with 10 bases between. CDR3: CASSEYGGPNEQFF. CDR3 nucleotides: TGTGCCAGCAGTGAATACGGGGGGCCTAATGAGCAGTTCTTC.

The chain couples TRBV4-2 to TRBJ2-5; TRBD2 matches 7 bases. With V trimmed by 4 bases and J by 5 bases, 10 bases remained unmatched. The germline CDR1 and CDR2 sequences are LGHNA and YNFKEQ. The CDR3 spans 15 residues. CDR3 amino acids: CASSLGLGIGETQYF. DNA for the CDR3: TGTGCCAGCAGCCTCGGACTAGGGATAGGGGAGACCCAGTACTTC.

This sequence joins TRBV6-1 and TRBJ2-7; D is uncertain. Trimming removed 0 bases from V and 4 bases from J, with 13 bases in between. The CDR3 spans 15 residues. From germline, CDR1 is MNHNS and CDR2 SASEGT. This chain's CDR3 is CASSEAPTEYYEQYF. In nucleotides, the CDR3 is TGTGCCAGCAGTGAAGCGCCCACAGAATATTACGAGCAGTACTTC.

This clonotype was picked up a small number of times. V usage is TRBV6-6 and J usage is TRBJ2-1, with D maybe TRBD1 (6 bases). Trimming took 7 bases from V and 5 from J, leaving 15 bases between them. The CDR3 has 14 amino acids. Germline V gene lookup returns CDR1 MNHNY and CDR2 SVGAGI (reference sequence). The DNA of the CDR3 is TGTGCCAGCAACCCCGCACAGGGACACAATGAGCAGTTCTTC. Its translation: CASNPAQGHNEQFF.

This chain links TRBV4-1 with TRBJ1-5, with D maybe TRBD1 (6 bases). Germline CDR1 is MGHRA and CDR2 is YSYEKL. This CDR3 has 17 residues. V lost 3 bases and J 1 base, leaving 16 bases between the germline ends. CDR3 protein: CASSHPKGGVSNQPQHF. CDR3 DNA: TGCGCCAGCAGCCATCCCAAGGGGGGGGTCAGCAATCAGCCCCAGCATTTT.

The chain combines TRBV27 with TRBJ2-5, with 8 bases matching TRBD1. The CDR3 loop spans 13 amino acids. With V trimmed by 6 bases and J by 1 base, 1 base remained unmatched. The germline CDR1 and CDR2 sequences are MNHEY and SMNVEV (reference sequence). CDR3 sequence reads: CASRDRAQETQYF. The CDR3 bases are TGTGCCAGCAGGGACAGGGCCCAAGAGACCCAGTACTTC.

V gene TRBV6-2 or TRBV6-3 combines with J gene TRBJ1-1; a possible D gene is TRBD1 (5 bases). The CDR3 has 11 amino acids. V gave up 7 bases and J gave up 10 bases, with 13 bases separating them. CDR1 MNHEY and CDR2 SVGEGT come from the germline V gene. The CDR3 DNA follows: TGTGCCAGCAACCAGGGATCCGCAGCTTTCTTT. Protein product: CASNQGSAAFF.

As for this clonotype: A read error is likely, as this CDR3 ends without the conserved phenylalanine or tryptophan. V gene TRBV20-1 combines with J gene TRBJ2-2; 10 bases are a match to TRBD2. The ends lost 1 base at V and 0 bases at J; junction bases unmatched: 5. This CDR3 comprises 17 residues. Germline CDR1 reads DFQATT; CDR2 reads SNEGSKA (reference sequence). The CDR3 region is CSARAGSGGSNTGELFV. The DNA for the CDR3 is TGCAGTGCTAGAGCGGGTAGCGGGGGGTCGAACACCGGGGAGCTGTTTGTT.

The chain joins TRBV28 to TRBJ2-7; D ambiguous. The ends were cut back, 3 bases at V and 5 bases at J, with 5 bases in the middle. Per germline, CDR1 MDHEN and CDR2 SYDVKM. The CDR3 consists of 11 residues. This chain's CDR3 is CASSFNNEQYF. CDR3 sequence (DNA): TGTGCCAGCAGTTTTAATAACGAGCAGTACTTC.

Here the CDR3 DNA reads TGTGCCAGCCGGGTAGAAATGAACACTGAAGCTTTCTTT. Encoded protein: CASRVEMNTEAFF. The genes are TRBV11-1 and TRBJ1-1; D is unclear. CDR1 SGHAT and CDR2 FQDESV come from the germline V gene (reference sequence). The CDR3 has 13 residues. Trimming removed 8 bases from V and 0 bases from J, with 10 bases in between. The full variable domain, rest sourced from reference TRBV11-1 and TRBJ1-1, is EAEVAQSPRYKITEKSQAVAFWCDPISGHATLYWYRQILGQGPELLVQFQDESVVDDSQLPKDRFSAERLKGVDSTLKIQPAELGDSAMYLCASRVEMNTEAFFGQGTRLTVV.

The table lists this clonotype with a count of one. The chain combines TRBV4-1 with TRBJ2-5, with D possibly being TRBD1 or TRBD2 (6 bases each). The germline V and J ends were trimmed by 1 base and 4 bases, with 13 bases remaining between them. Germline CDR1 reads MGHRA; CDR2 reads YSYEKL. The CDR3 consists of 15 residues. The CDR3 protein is CASSQVPGARETQYF. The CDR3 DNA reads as TGCGCCAGCAGCCAAGTCCCGGGGGCAAGAGAGACCCAGTACTTC.

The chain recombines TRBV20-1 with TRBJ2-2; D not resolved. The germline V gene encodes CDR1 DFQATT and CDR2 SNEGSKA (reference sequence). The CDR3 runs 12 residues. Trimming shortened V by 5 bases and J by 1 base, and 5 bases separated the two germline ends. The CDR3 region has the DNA TGCAGTGCTGACGAGAACACCGGGGAGCTGTTTTTT. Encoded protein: CSADENTGELFF.

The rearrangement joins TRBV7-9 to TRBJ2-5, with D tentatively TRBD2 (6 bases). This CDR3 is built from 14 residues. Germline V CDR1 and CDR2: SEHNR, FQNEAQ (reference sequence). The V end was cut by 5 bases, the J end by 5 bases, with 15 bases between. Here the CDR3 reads CASSPSGGIETQYF. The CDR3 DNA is TGTGCCAGCAGCCCGTCCGGGGGAATCGAGACCCAGTACTTC.

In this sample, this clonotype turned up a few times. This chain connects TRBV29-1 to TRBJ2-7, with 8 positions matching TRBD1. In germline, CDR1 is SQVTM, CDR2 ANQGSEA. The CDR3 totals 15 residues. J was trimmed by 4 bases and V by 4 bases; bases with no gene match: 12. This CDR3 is CSVARGTGGAYEQYF. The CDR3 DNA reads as TGCAGCGTTGCCCGCGGGACAGGTGGCGCATACGAGCAGTACTTC.

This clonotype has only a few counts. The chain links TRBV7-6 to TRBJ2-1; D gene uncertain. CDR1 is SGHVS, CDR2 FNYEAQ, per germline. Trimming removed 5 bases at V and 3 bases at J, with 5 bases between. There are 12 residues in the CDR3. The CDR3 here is CASSTNYNEQFF. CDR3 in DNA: TGTGCCAGCAGCACCAACTACAATGAGCAGTTCTTC. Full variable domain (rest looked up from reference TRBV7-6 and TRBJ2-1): GAGVSQSPRYKVTKRGQDVALRCDPISGHVSLYWYRQALGQGPEFLTYFNYEAQQDKSGLPNDRFSAERPEGSISTLTIQRTEQRDSAMYRCASSTNYNEQFFGPGTRLTVL.

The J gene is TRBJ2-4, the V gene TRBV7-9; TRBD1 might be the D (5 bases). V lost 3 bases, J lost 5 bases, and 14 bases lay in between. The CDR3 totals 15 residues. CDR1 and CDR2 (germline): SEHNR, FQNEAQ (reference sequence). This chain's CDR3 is CASSFPGRVQNIQYF. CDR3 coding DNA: TGTGCCAGCAGCTTCCCCGGCAGGGTCCAAAACATTCAGTACTTC. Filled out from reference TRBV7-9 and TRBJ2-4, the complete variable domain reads DTGVSQNPRHKITKRGQNVTFRCDPISEHNRLYWYRQTLGQGPEFLTYFQNEAQLEKSRLLSDRFSAERPKGSFSTLEIQRTEQGDSAMYLCASSFPGRVQNIQYFGAGTRLSVL.

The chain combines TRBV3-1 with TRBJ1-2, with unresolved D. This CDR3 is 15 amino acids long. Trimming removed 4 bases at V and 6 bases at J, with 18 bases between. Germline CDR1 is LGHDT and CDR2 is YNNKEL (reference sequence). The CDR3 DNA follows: TGTGCCAGCAGCCCGGGAAGCATTCGGTCGGATGGCTACACCTTC. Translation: CASSPGSIRSDGYTF.

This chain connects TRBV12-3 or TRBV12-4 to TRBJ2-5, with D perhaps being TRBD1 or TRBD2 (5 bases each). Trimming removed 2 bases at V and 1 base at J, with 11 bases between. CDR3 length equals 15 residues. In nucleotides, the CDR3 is TGTGCCAGCAGTTTAAGGTGGGGGAGCCAAGAGACCCAGTACTTC. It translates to CASSLRWGSQETQYF.

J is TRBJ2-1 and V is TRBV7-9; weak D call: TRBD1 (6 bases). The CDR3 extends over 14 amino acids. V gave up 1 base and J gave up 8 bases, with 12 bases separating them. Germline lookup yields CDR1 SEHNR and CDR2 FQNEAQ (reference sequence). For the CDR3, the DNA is TGTGCCAGCAGCTTAGAGACTGCAGGGGATGAGCAGTTCTTC. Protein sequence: CASSLETAGDEQFF.

In DNA, the CDR3 is TGCGCCAGCAGCCAGTTGAGTATATCGGATACGCAGTATTTT. This translates into CASSQLSISDTQYF. The chain employs TRBV4-3 and TRBJ2-3; D not resolved. V was pared by 3 bases and J by 6 bases, with 13 bases between. Per germline, CDR1 LGHNA and CDR2 YSLEER. The CDR3 sequence is 14 residues long.

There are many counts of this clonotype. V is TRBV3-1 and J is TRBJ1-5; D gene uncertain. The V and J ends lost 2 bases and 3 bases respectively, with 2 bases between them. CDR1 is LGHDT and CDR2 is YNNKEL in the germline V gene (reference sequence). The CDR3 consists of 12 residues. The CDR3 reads CASSQLNQPQHF. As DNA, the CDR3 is TGTGCCAGCAGCCAACTCAATCAGCCCCAGCATTTT.

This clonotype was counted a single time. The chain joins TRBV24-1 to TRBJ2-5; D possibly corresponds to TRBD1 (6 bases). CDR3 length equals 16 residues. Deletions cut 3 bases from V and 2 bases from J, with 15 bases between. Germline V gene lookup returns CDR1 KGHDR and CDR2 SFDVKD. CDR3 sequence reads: CATSDHTTGNQETQYF. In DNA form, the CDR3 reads TGTGCCACCAGTGATCATACCACAGGGAATCAAGAGACCCAGTACTTC.

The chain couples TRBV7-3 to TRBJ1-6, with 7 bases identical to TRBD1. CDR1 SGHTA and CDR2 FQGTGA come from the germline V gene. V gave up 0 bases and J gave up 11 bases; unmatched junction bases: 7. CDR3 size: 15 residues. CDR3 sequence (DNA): TGTGCCAGCAGCTTAACAGGGGGCGCAGGGGCACCCCTCCACTTT. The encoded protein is CASSLTGGAGAPLHF.

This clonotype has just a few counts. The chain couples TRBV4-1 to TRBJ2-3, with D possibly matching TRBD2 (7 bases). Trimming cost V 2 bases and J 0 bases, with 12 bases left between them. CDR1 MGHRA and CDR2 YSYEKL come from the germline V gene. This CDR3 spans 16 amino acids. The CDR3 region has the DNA TGCGCCAGCAGCCAATGGGCGGGGGCTAGCACAGATACGCAGTATTTT. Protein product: CASSQWAGASTDTQYF.

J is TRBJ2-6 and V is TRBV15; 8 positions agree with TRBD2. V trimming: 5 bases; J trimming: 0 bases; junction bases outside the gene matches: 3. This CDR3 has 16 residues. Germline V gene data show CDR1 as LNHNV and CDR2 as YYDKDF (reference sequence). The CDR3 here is CATSPGRDSGANVLTF. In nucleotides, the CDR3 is TGTGCCACCAGCCCCGGGAGGGACTCTGGGGCCAACGTCCTGACTTTC.

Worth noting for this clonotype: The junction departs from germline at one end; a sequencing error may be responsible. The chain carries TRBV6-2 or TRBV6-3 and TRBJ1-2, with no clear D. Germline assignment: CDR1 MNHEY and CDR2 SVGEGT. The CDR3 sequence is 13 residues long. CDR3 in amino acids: CASGYSYNYGYTF. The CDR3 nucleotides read TGTGCCAGCGGTTACAGCTACAACTATGGCTACACCTTC.

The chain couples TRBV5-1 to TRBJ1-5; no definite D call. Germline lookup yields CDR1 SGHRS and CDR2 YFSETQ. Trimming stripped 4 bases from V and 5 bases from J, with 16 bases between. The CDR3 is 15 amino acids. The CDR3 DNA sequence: TGCGCCAGCAGCCCAGAGGGCTCCCCTTATCAGCCCCAGCATTTT. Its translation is CASSPEGSPYQPQHF.

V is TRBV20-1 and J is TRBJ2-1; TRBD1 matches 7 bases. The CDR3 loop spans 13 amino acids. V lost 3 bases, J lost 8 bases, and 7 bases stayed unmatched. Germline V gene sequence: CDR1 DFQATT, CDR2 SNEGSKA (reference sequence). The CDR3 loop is CSASPTGLDEQFF. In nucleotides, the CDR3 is TGCAGTGCTAGCCCGACAGGGTTGGATGAGCAGTTCTTC.

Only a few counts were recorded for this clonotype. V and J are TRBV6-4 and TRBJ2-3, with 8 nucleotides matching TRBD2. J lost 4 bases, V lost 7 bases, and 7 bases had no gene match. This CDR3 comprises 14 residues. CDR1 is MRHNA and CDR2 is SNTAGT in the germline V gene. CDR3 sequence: CASTSGGLADTQYF. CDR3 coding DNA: TGTGCCAGCACAAGCGGGGGACTAGCAGATACGCAGTATTTT.